The following is a TCR beta chain sequence with its context. This sample was included in a study of blood T cell repertoires in COVID-19. Study-level information: Acute and convalescent COVID-19 specimens originated in the United States, Italy and Spain. T cells, B-cell-depleted T cells, or PBMCs supplied cDNA or gDNA.

Original data processing: Amplification of reference gene primers was used by the study to estimate nucleated cell counts. Repertoires were generated with immunoSEQ multiplex PCR, while TCRdb's copy carries only in-frame clones and drops some. The DNA was the basis for D and trimming; V, J and clone size are from that table. The sample records 150,000 to 180,000 clones, roughly nine tenths being singletons. Germline-derived CDR1 and CDR2 are SGDLS and YYNGEE. The CDR3 runs 16 residues. V was clipped by 4 bases and J by 5 bases; unmatched bases: 6. Input material: peripheral blood. This sequence was found in a woman aged 40 to 50 with acute or convalescent COVID-19. The chain employs TRBV9 and TRBJ2-1; 13 nucleotides align to TRBD2. In DNA form, the CDR3 reads TGTGCCAGCAGCCCATTTGGGACTAGCGGGGACAATGAGCAGTTCTTC. This sequence encodes CASSPFGTSGDNEQFF.